The 16 T cell receptor beta chains below were found in one sample sequenced in a study of shared clonotypes between healthy human individuals. Profiled with immunoSEQ multiplex PCR; TCRdb holds only in-frame clones, not every one. Of about 2.5 million clones listed, approximately 90% are singletons. The sequenced sample consisted of naive CD4+ T cells from PBMCs. Subset defined: CD45RA+ positively selected. The receptors derive from a man aged 18 to 35 in good health. Some clones in this sample may be carry-over from other donors' samples.

In the case of this clone: The sample contains more than one DNA sequence encoding this CDR3. The gene calls are TRBV15 and TRBJ2-3; tentatively, D is TRBD1 or TRBD2 (5 bases each). Germline values: CDR1 LNHNV, CDR2 YYDKDF (reference sequence). The CDR3 consists of 14 residues. V dropped 6 bases and J dropped 1 base, with 11 bases sitting between them. The CDR3 bases are TGTGCCACCAGTCGGGACCCTCGCACAGATACGCAGTATTTT. Protein sequence: CATSRDPRTDTQYF.

This rearrangement joins TRBV30 to TRBJ1-5; 7 bases agree with TRBD1. The CDR3 consists of 14 residues. Germline V CDR1 and CDR2: GTSNPN, SVGIG (reference sequence). Unmatched junction bases numbered 6, after V lost 1 base and J lost 6 bases. The CDR3 sequence: CAWSGQGGSQPQHF. The CDR3 DNA reads as TGTGCCTGGAGTGGACAGGGAGGTAGTCAGCCCCAGCATTTT.

A remark on this clone: Other DNA sequences in this sample translate to the same CDR3. The chain carries TRBV2 and TRBJ2-7, with D perhaps matching TRBD1 (5 bases). This CDR3 has 14 residues. V was shortened by 3 bases and J by 0 bases, with 9 bases between the two germline ends. Germline values: CDR1 SNHLY, CDR2 FYNNEI. CDR3 amino acids: CASSDQGSSYEQYF. The CDR3 DNA reads as TGTGCCAGCAGTGATCAGGGAAGCTCCTACGAGCAGTACTTC.

J is TRBJ2-3 and V is TRBV7-9; tentatively, D is TRBD1 or TRBD2 (5 bases each). The germline V and J ends were trimmed by 8 bases and 1 base, with 13 bases remaining between them. Germline CDR1 SEHNR, CDR2 FQNEAQ (reference sequence). The CDR3 runs 14 residues. CDR3 sequence reads: CASVSGRRTDTQYF. DNA of the CDR3: TGTGCCAGCGTCTCAGGGAGACGCACAGATACGCAGTATTTT.

The chain employs TRBV11-2 and TRBJ1-2; 10 nucleotides agree with TRBD1. This CDR3 has 17 residues. Germline V gene lookup returns CDR1 SGHAT and CDR2 FQNNGV. Germline trimming cut 0 bases from V and 4 bases from J; bases unmatched to any gene: 8. This chain's CDR3 is CASSLDPGTGAAYGYTF. CDR3 bases: TGTGCCAGCAGCTTAGATCCGGGGACAGGGGCTGCCTATGGCTACACCTTC.

This sequence joins TRBV6-6 and TRBJ1-1; tentatively, D is TRBD1 (5 bases). The CDR3 runs to 15 residues. Trimming pared 6 bases from V and 0 bases from J, leaving 14 bases between. Germline V gene lookup returns CDR1 MNHNY and CDR2 SVGAGI (reference sequence). The CDR3 DNA follows: TGTGCCAGCAGCCGAAACGACAGATTGAACACTGAAGCTTTCTTT. This translates into CASSRNDRLNTEAFF.

This clone was detected only a few times. The chain couples TRBV15 to TRBJ1-5, with D perhaps TRBD1 (5 bases). The germline gives CDR1 LNHNV, CDR2 YYDKDF (reference sequence). V gave up 5 bases and J gave up 4 bases, with 9 bases separating them. The CDR3 loop spans 13 amino acids. The CDR3 spells CATSGDPNQPQHF. CDR3 bases: TGTGCCACCAGCGGGGACCCGAATCAGCCCCAGCATTTT.

This chain joins TRBV7-6 and TRBJ2-2; D call uncertain. Trimming stripped 2 bases from V and 7 bases from J, with 11 bases between. Germline lookup yields CDR1 SGHVS and CDR2 FNYEAQ. The CDR3 length is 14 residues. The CDR3 DNA sequence: TGTGCCAGCAGCTTACAACCTTTGAGCGGGGAGCTGTTTTTT. Protein sequence: CASSLQPLSGELFF.

The chain employs TRBV18 and TRBJ2-1; D is perhaps TRBD2 (5 bases). The V gene lost 1 base and the J gene lost 10 bases, with 11 bases spanning the gap. CDR1 is KGHSH and CDR2 is LQKENI in the germline V gene. The CDR3 contains 13 residues. The CDR3 sequence is CASSPRTPGEQFF. The CDR3 region has the DNA TGTGCCAGCTCACCACGGACCCCGGGGGAGCAGTTCTTC.

The sample holds a few counts of this clone. The chain links TRBV6-6 to TRBJ1-2; no clear D gene. The germline V gene has CDR1 MNHNY and CDR2 SVGAGI (reference sequence). This CDR3 has 12 residues. Trimming cost V 2 bases and J 7 bases, with 8 bases left between them. CDR3 residues: CASSYNPFGYTF. DNA of the CDR3: TGTGCCAGCAGTTACAATCCGTTTGGCTACACCTTC.

The chain links TRBV7-2 to TRBJ2-7, with D possibly matching TRBD2 (6 bases). The germline V gene encodes CDR1 SGHTA and CDR2 FQGNSA. The CDR3 runs 15 residues. V dropped 1 base and J dropped 3 bases, with 13 bases sitting between them. The CDR3 protein is CASSLVGGEGYEQYF. The CDR3 coding sequence is TGTGCCAGCAGCTTAGTCGGGGGAGAGGGCTACGAGCAGTACTTC. Filled out from reference TRBV7-2 and TRBJ2-7, the complete variable domain reads GAGVSQSPSNKVTEKGKDVELRCDPISGHTALYWYRQSLGQGLEFLIYFQGNSAPDKSGLPSDRFSAERTGGSVSTLTIQRTQQEDSAVYLCASSLVGGEGYEQYFGPGTRLTVT.

The chain employs TRBV6-6 and TRBJ2-1; D is uncertain. Germline CDR1 is MNHNY and CDR2 is SVGAGI (reference sequence). The CDR3 is 12 residues long. Between the trimmed V and J ends, which lost 5 bases and 9 bases, there was a span of 11 bases. In nucleotides, the CDR3 is TGTGCCAGCAGTCCAGCTCGTGGTGAGCAGTTCTTC. This encodes CASSPARGEQFF.

V and J are TRBV6-1 and TRBJ2-6; D is undetermined. Germline V gives CDR1 MNHNS, CDR2 SASEGT. The V and J ends lost 7 bases and 4 bases respectively, with 5 bases between them. There are 12 residues in the CDR3. As DNA, the CDR3 is TGTGCCAGCAAGGCGGGGGCCAACGTCCTGACTTTC. Its translation is CASKAGANVLTF.

The rearrangement uses TRBV19 and TRBJ2-7, with 12 nucleotides matching TRBD2. The CDR3 has 17 residues. The germline V gene encodes CDR1 LNHDA and CDR2 SQIVND (reference sequence). The trim removed 7 bases at V and 0 bases at J, leaving 10 bases unmatched. The CDR3 sequence is CASMVTSGRGGSYEQYF. CDR3 nucleotides: TGTGCCAGTATGGTGACTAGCGGGAGAGGAGGCTCCTACGAGCAGTACTTC.

The chain combines TRBV7-9 with TRBJ2-2; D could derive from TRBD1 or TRBD2 (5 bases each). Germline V lookup: CDR1 SEHNR, CDR2 FQNEAQ (reference sequence). V dropped 5 bases and J dropped 2 bases, with 15 bases sitting between them. The CDR3 has 16 residues. The CDR3 bases are TGTGCCAGCAGCACGGGGCGACCGCTAAACACCGGGGAGCTGTTTTTT. Translated: CASSTGRPLNTGELFF.

J is TRBJ2-2 and V is TRBV5-1; 7 positions match TRBD1. The CDR3 length is 14 residues. The J segment lost 7 bases and the V segment lost 4 bases, leaving 7 bases of the junction unmatched. Looked up from germline, CDR1 is SGHRS and CDR2 is YFSETQ. The CDR3 spells CASSVRQGVGELFF. DNA for the CDR3: TGCGCCAGCAGCGTGAGACAGGGTGTCGGGGAGCTGTTTTTT.